This TCR beta chain comes out of a study of TIL therapy for anti-PD-1-resistant metastatic lung cancer. Background on the study: Tumor harvest preceded PD-1/PD-L1 blockade, followed by nivolumab treatment. Tumors carried a median about 1.5 non-synonymous mutations per megabase. The study's findings and limits: This highly selected cohort may not generalize to typical lung cancer patients.

The trim removed 2 bases at V and 4 bases at J, leaving 7 bases unmatched. This CDR3 spans 17 amino acids. Germline-derived CDR1 and CDR2 are SGHTA and FQGTGA. The immunoSEQ assay was v3. TCRdb keeps only in-frame clones here, not all; method: immunoSEQ multiplex PCR. In the table there are some 60,000 clones, less than 85% of which are singletons. Noted time point: pre-treatment sample, taken before nivolumab and TIL therapy. Worth noting for this clone: Its antigen is unknown.

The sequence was collected from a person aged 25-85 years with non-small cell lung cancer. The sequencing used blood, collected at baseline. This chain connects TRBV7-3 to TRBJ2-2; 10 positions match TRBD1. The CDR3 is CASSLLSTGGSTGELFF. In DNA form, the CDR3 reads TGTGCCAGCAGCTTACTCTCGACAGGGGGCTCCACCGGGGAGCTGTTTTTT.